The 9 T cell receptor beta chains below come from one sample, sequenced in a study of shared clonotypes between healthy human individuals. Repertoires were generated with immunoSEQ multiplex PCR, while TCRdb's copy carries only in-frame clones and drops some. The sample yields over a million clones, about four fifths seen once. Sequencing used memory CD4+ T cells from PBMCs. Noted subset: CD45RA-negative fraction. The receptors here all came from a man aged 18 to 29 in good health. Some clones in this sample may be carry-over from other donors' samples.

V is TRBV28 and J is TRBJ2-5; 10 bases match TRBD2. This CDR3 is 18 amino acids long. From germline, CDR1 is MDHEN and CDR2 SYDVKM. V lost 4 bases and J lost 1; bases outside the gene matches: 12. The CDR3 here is CASSSAPGLADIQETQYF. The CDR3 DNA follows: TGTGCCAGCAGTTCTGCCCCAGGACTAGCGGATATCCAAGAGACCCAGTACTTC.

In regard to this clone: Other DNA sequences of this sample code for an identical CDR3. DNA for the CDR3: TGTGCCAGCAGCTTGGGAGGGAGGGTTGGCGAGCAGTACTTC. As protein: CASSLGGRVGEQYF. The V and J genes are TRBV5-4 and TRBJ2-7; 7 bases are shared with TRBD2. This CDR3 comprises 14 residues. The germline V gene has CDR1 SGHNT and CDR2 YYREEE (reference sequence). Trimming took 0 bases from V and 6 from J; bases not matched to a gene: 6.

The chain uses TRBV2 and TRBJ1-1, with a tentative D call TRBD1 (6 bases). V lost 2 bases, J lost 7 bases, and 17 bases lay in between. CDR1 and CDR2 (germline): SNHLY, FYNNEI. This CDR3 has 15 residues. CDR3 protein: CASSEIGIQGHEAFF. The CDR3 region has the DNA TGTGCCAGCAGTGAAATCGGTATTCAGGGGCATGAAGCTTTCTTT.

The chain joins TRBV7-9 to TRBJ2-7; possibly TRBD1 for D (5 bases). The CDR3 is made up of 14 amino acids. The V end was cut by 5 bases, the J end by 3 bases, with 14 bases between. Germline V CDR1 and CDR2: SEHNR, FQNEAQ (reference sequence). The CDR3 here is CASSPRQQHYEQYF. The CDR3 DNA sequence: TGTGCCAGCAGCCCACGACAGCAACACTACGAGCAGTACTTC.

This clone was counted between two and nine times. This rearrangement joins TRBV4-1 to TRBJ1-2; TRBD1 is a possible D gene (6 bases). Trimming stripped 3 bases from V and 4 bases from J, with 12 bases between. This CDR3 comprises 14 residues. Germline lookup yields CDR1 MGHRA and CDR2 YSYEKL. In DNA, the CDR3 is TGCGCCAGCAGCCAGGAGGGCAGGGGCTATGGCTACACCTTC. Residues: CASSQEGRGYGYTF.

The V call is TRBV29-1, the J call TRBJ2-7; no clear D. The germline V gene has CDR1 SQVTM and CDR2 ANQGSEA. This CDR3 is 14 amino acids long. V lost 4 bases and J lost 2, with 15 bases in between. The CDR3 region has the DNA TGCAGCGTTGCTGTGCGACTTGAAACCTACGAGCAGTACTTC. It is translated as CSVAVRLETYEQYF.

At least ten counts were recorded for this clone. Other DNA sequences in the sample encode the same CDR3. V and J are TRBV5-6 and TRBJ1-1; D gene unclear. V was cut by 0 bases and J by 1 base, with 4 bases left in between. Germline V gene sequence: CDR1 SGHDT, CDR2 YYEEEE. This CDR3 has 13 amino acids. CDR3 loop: CASSLGRNTEAFF. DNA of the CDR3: TGTGCCAGCAGCTTGGGACGGAACACTGAAGCTTTCTTT. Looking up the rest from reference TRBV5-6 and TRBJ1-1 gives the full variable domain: DAGVTQSPTHLIKTRGQQVTLRCSPKSGHDTVSWYQQALGQGPQFIFQYYEEEERQRGNFPDRFSGHQFPNYSSELNVNALLLGDSALYLCASSLGRNTEAFFGQGTRLTVV.

CDR3 nucleotides: TGCGCCAGCAGCTTGACAGGGGGCGCAGGATCTGAAGCTTTCTTT. Its protein product is CASSLTGGAGSEAFF. The V gene is TRBV5-1, the J gene TRBJ1-1, with 9 nucleotides matching TRBD1. Unmatched junction bases numbered 7, after V lost 1 base and J lost 6 bases. CDR3 length: 15 residues. Germline loops: CDR1 SGHRS, CDR2 YFSETQ.

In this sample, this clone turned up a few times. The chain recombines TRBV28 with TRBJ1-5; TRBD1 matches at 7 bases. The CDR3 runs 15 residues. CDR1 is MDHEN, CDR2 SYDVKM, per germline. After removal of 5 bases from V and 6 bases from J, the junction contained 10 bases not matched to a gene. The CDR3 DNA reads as TGTGCCAGCAGTCTCGACAGGGTTATTCGTCAGCCCCAGCATTTT. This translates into CASSLDRVIRQPQHF.